The 28 T cell receptor beta chains in this list originate from one sample, sequenced in a study of CD8+ T cells in alopecia areata. This sample's treatment: oral pan-JAK inhibitor, 5-10 mg twice daily. After isolation, RNA underwent reverse transcription to generate cDNA as the sequencing template. Measured with immunoSEQ multiplex PCR; TCRdb has only the in-frame clones, and not every one. The table shows approximately 150,000 clones, with 50% to 75% occurring only once. The sample in question was CD4+ T cells sorted from blood, obtained between weeks 55 and 70, from a patient treated with tofacitinib. These receptor sequences come from a human donor with alopecia areata.

This chain joins TRBV7-9 and TRBJ2-4; maybe TRBD1 (5 bases). Trimming removed 5 bases from V and 0 bases from J, with 14 bases in between. The CDR3 sequence is 16 residues long. From germline, CDR1 is SEHNR and CDR2 FQNEAQ (reference sequence). The CDR3 protein is CASSARQFLAKNIQYF. CDR3 nucleotide sequence: TGTGCCAGCAGCGCGAGACAGTTCCTAGCCAAAAACATTCAGTACTTC. The whole variable domain, remainder taken from reference TRBV7-9 and TRBJ2-4, is DTGVSQNPRHKITKRGQNVTFRCDPISEHNRLYWYRQTLGQGPEFLTYFQNEAQLEKSRLLSDRFSAERPKGSFSTLEIQRTEQGDSAMYLCASSARQFLAKNIQYFGAGTRLSVL.

The table lists this clone with a few counts. The chain links TRBV30 to TRBJ2-1; the D gene is possibly TRBD1 (5 bases). This CDR3 is 12 amino acids long. Between the trimmed V and J ends, which lost 3 bases and 14 bases, there was a span of 17 bases. The germline V gene has CDR1 GTSNPN and CDR2 SVGIG (reference sequence). CDR3 nucleotide sequence: TGTGCCTGGAGCCTAAGGGGTGGGTTGGAGTTCTTC. Amino acids: CAWSLRGGLEFF.

This clone appeared a single time. The gene calls are TRBV30 and TRBJ1-4; D unclear. This CDR3 is built from 14 residues. Germline assignment: CDR1 GTSNPN and CDR2 SVGIG (reference sequence). V lost 4 bases and J lost 5, with 14 bases in between. The CDR3 nucleotides are TGTGCCTGGAATATTCAGACTCCGAATGAAAAACTGTTTTTT. It specifies CAWNIQTPNEKLFF.

This clone came up many times. The genes are TRBV6-6 and TRBJ1-2, with D perhaps TRBD1 (5 bases). Germline CDR1 MNHNY, CDR2 SVGAGI (reference sequence). V was pared by 7 bases and J by 6 bases, with 18 bases between. This CDR3 has 14 residues. CDR3 bases: TGTGCCAGCACCTGGTCGAGGGACGGTGATGGCTACACCTTC. Translation gives CASTWSRDGDGYTF.

This chain connects TRBV10-3 to TRBJ2-6; possible D gene TRBD1, 6 bases. Germline V gives CDR1 ENHRY, CDR2 SYGVKD. V dropped 6 bases and J dropped 1 base, with 10 bases sitting between them. CDR3 length equals 15 residues. The CDR3 sequence: CAIRNTGSGANVLTF. CDR3 DNA: TGTGCCATCAGAAACACAGGGTCTGGGGCCAACGTCCTGACTTTC.

This sequence joins TRBV7-9 and TRBJ2-7; TRBD1 is a possible D gene (5 bases). The V end lost 5 bases, the J end lost 7 bases, and 15 bases lay between the germline ends. The CDR3 is 13 residues long. Germline V gives CDR1 SEHNR, CDR2 FQNEAQ (reference sequence). CDR3 region: CASSVLGVAEQYF. In DNA form, the CDR3 reads TGTGCCAGCAGCGTTCTAGGGGTGGCGGAGCAGTACTTC. The full variable domain, in which reference TRBV7-9 and TRBJ2-7 provide the parts outside the CDR3, is DTGVSQNPRHKITKRGQNVTFRCDPISEHNRLYWYRQTLGQGPEFLTYFQNEAQLEKSRLLSDRFSAERPKGSFSTLEIQRTEQGDSAMYLCASSVLGVAEQYFGPGTRLTVT.

The chain links TRBV7-9 to TRBJ1-3; TRBD1 matches 7 bases. The junction had 10 bases not matched to a gene; V was cut back by 5 bases and J by 0 bases. The CDR3 totals 17 residues. CDR1 is SEHNR, CDR2 FQNEAQ, per germline (reference sequence). The CDR3 DNA sequence: TGTGCCAGCAGCGCTCCCGGGACAGACTTCTCTGGAAACACCATATATTTT. Residues: CASSAPGTDFSGNTIYF.

The gene calls are TRBV6-5 and TRBJ2-7; TRBD1 aligns across 7 bases. CDR1 and CDR2 from the germline V gene are MNHEY and SVGAGI. The length of the CDR3 is 11 residues. The CDR3 loop reads CVRGMGREQYF. The CDR3 nucleotides are TGTGTCAGGGGGATGGGGCGGGAGCAGTACTTC.

This clone was observed a handful of times. The chain has TRBV5-1 and TRBJ2-7, with 8 bases aligning to TRBD1. The CDR3 loop spans 14 amino acids. V dropped 5 bases and J dropped 1; count of bases not matched to a gene: 5. The germline gives CDR1 SGHRS, CDR2 YFSETQ. CDR3 sequence: CASRGQAASYEQYF. CDR3 nucleotides: TGCGCCAGCAGGGGACAGGCCGCTTCCTACGAGCAGTACTTC. Variable domain in full (rest from reference TRBV5-1 and TRBJ2-7): KAGVTQTPRYLIKTRGQQVTLSCSPISGHRSVSWYQQTPGQGLQFLFEYFSETQRNKGNFPGRFSGRQFSNSRSEMNVSTLELGDSALYLCASRGQAASYEQYFGPGTRLTVT.

The chain recombines TRBV15 with TRBJ1-5; 9 bases fit TRBD1. CDR1 is LNHNV, CDR2 YYDKDF, per germline (reference sequence). The CDR3 length is 15 residues. V shed 3 bases, J shed 8 bases, and the junction held 8 bases outside the gene matches. Here the CDR3 reads CATSRDRGESEPQHF. The CDR3 bases are TGTGCCACCAGCAGGGACAGGGGTGAGAGTGAGCCCCAGCATTTT.

The chain recombines TRBV4-2 with TRBJ2-3; no clear D. The CDR3 is made up of 13 amino acids. Germline lookup yields CDR1 LGHNA and CDR2 YNFKEQ. Trimming cost V 4 bases and J 5 bases, with 10 bases left between them. CDR3 amino acids: CASSRGERDTQYF. In DNA form, the CDR3 reads TGTGCCAGCAGCCGAGGAGAGAGAGATACGCAGTATTTT.

This rearrangement joins TRBV19 to TRBJ1-5; D gene uncertain. Trimming shortened V by 7 bases and J by 1 base, and 11 bases separated the two germline ends. This CDR3 has 14 amino acids. Germline CDR1 reads LNHDA; CDR2 reads SQIVND (reference sequence). In DNA form, the CDR3 reads TGTGCCAGTAACCATCCTGGGAGCAATCAGCCCCAGCATTTT. The encoded protein is CASNHPGSNQPQHF.

This sequence joins TRBV6-1 and TRBJ2-5, with TRBD1 as a possible D gene (6 bases). CDR1 and CDR2 from the germline V gene are MNHNS and SASEGT. The CDR3 consists of 10 residues. V shed 9 bases and J shed 13 bases, with 15 bases lying between them. CDR3 region: CASYRDLPYF. Here the CDR3 DNA reads TGTGCCAGTTACAGGGACCTTCCGTACTTC.

The chain employs TRBV30 and TRBJ1-2; 9 bases map to TRBD1. The CDR3 extends over 15 amino acids. Looked up from germline, CDR1 is GTSNPN and CDR2 is SVGIG (reference sequence). V was clipped by 2 bases and J by 3 bases; unmatched bases: 7. The CDR3 loop is CAWSQDRGGYYGYTF. Here the CDR3 DNA reads TGTGCCTGGAGTCAGGACAGGGGAGGATACTATGGCTACACCTTC.

A few counts support this clone. This chain links TRBV18 with TRBJ2-5; 7 bases agree with TRBD1. Germline V lookup: CDR1 KGHSH, CDR2 LQKENI. This CDR3 is 19 amino acids long. V lost 2 bases and J lost 2; bases outside the gene matches: 17. CDR3 bases: TGTGCCAGCTCACCATTAAATTTCCGGACCGGACAGGAACAAGAGACCCAGTACTTC. Protein: CASSPLNFRTGQEQETQYF.

This clone was found once. The chain carries TRBV5-1 and TRBJ1-6, with 7 bases fitting TRBD1. This CDR3 comprises 14 residues. J gave up 8 bases and V 4 bases, and 6 bases lay outside the gene matches. Germline V gene sequence: CDR1 SGHRS, CDR2 YFSETQ. Written as DNA, the CDR3 is TGCGCCAGCAGCAAAGGGGGCGCGGATTCACCCCTCCACTTT. This sequence encodes CASSKGGADSPLHF.

This clone was seen a handful of times. The CDR3 here is CASSLRGTIQETQYF. The CDR3 coding sequence is TGCGCCAGCAGCTTGAGGGGTACCATCCAAGAGACCCAGTACTTC. The rearrangement joins TRBV5-1 to TRBJ2-5, with a possible D match to TRBD1 (5 bases). Trimming left V 1 base short and J 1 base short, with 11 bases between. There are 15 residues in the CDR3. Germline V gene data show CDR1 as SGHRS and CDR2 as YFSETQ.

V and J are TRBV25-1 and TRBJ1-1; D uncertain. Germline-derived CDR1 and CDR2 are MGHDK and SYGVNS. The length of the CDR3 is 13 residues. V lost 4 bases, J lost 4 bases, and 10 bases lay in between. Here the CDR3 DNA reads TGTGCCAGCAGTGGAGGCAGGTTCACTGAAGCTTTCTTT. This translates into CASSGGRFTEAFF.

In regard to this clone: Different DNA sequences within this sample yield the same CDR3. The chain couples TRBV5-1 to TRBJ2-5; 12 bases are shared with TRBD2. J was trimmed by 5 bases and V by 0 bases; bases with no gene match: 5. The CDR3 length is 16 residues. Per the germline V gene, CDR1 is SGHRS and CDR2 is YFSETQ. The CDR3 sequence: CASSLEASGGAETQYF. Here the CDR3 DNA reads TGCGCCAGCAGCTTGGAAGCTAGCGGGGGGGCCGAGACCCAGTACTTC. Full variable domain (rest looked up from reference TRBV5-1 and TRBJ2-5): KAGVTQTPRYLIKTRGQQVTLSCSPISGHRSVSWYQQTPGQGLQFLFEYFSETQRNKGNFPGRFSGRQFSNSRSEMNVSTLELGDSALYLCASSLEASGGAETQYFGPGTRLLVL.

The chain recombines TRBV18 with TRBJ2-6; D is unclear. Germline lookup yields CDR1 KGHSH and CDR2 LQKENI. CDR3 length: 17 residues. Deletions cut 3 bases from V and 1 base from J, with 13 bases between. CDR3: CASSPTALYSGANVLTF. In DNA, the CDR3 is TGTGCCAGCTCACCCACAGCCCTTTATTCTGGGGCCAACGTCCTGACTTTC.

This chain connects TRBV7-9 to TRBJ2-1; no definite D call. There are 13 residues in the CDR3. The V and J ends lost 5 bases and 4 bases respectively, with 9 bases between them. The germline gives CDR1 SEHNR, CDR2 FQNEAQ (reference sequence). The DNA of the CDR3 is TGTGCCAGCAGCCCAGCCGGATACAATGAGCAGTTCTTC. Protein: CASSPAGYNEQFF.

In DNA, the CDR3 is TGTGCCAGCAGTACAAGACTTGGTGGGGAGGTCTCAACCTACGAGCAGTACTTC. This gives the protein CASSTRLGGEVSTYEQYF. The V gene is TRBV2, the J gene TRBJ2-7; D perhaps matches TRBD2 (6 bases). V was cut by 5 bases and J by 2 bases, with 25 bases left in between. Germline assignment: CDR1 SNHLY and CDR2 FYNNEI. This CDR3 spans 18 amino acids.

This clone has more than one count but fewer than ten. J is TRBJ2-5 and V is TRBV9; D remains ambiguous. There are 13 residues in the CDR3. V lost 5 bases and J lost 0, with 8 bases in between. Germline CDR1 SGDLS, CDR2 YYNGEE. The CDR3 spells CASSELDQETQYF. Here the CDR3 DNA reads TGTGCCAGCAGTGAACTCGACCAAGAGACCCAGTACTTC.

CDR3 in amino acids: CASTGQGFSPLHF. DNA of the CDR3: TGTGCCAGCACCGGACAGGGGTTTTCACCCCTCCACTTT. V usage is TRBV25-1 and J usage is TRBJ1-6, with 9 bases matching TRBD1. Germline-derived CDR1 and CDR2 are MGHDK and SYGVNS. The CDR3 covers 13 residues. V gave up 7 bases and J gave up 9 bases; unmatched junction bases: 4.

This sequence joins TRBV30 and TRBJ2-5; 7 bases agree with TRBD1. The CDR3 spans 15 residues. The V gene end was trimmed by 3 bases and the J gene end by 2 bases; junction bases not matched to a gene: 9. CDR1 and CDR2 from the germline V gene are GTSNPN and SVGIG (reference sequence). The CDR3 protein is CAWRLGSGQQETQYF. In nucleotides, the CDR3 is TGTGCCTGGAGGCTCGGGTCGGGACAGCAAGAGACCCAGTACTTC.

The chain couples TRBV7-9 to TRBJ2-2, with TRBD2 matching 12 bases. The CDR3 is 18 amino acids. The germline CDR1 and CDR2 sequences are SEHNR and FQNEAQ (reference sequence). V gave up 7 bases and J gave up 0 bases; unmatched junction bases: 9. In DNA form, the CDR3 reads TGTGCCAGCACCCCCGGGACTAGCGGGTACTCGAACACCGGGGAGCTGTTTTTT. Translating gives CASTPGTSGYSNTGELFF.

The J gene is TRBJ2-3, the V gene TRBV7-9, with a weak D call TRBD2 (5 bases). The CDR3 runs to 11 residues. Germline V CDR1 and CDR2: SEHNR, FQNEAQ (reference sequence). Trimming took 11 bases from V and 7 from J, leaving 13 bases between them. The CDR3 here is CASDLGYTQYF. CDR3 in DNA: TGTGCCTCGGACTTGGGGTATACGCAGTATTTT.

The V gene is TRBV18, the J gene TRBJ2-1; 11 nucleotides agree with TRBD2. V was clipped by 5 bases and J by 13 bases; unmatched bases: 7. The CDR3 consists of 13 residues. CDR1 and CDR2 from the germline V gene are KGHSH and LQKENI. CDR3 in amino acids: CASSTGSGGAQFF. CDR3 DNA sequence: TGTGCCAGCTCAACGGGTAGCGGGGGGGCCCAGTTCTTC.